This T cell receptor (beta chain) was documented in a study of T cell repertoires in cytomegalovirus infection. Whole-study context: Signatures in public TCR beta sequences pointed to both CMV infection and matching HLA type. The study, taken as a whole, reports: Identification of carriers of CMV plus the relevant HLA was achieved through cumulative public TCR beta family frequency. In two of eight donors, the top clonotype was HLA-C-restricted CMV-specific.

CDR3 size: 13 residues. V was clipped by 5 bases and J by 10 bases, with 12 bases between them. Germline V gene sequence: CDR1 SEHNR, CDR2 FQNEAQ (reference sequence). TCRdb re-called the reads through MiXCR, storing one row per CDR3 protein. The sample consists of about 890,000 distinct CDR3 sequences, approximately 33% of them appearing once. On this clonotype: Antigen specificity is unknown.

This sequence joins TRBV7-9 and TRBJ1-6; possible D gene TRBD1, 5 bases. Sample: cultured CD8+ T cells from PBMCs, taken from culture after CMV antigen stimulation. This sequence was found in a human donor in good health (CMV status not recorded). Some clones in this sample may be carry-over from other donors' samples. The CDR3 region has the DNA TGTGCCAGCAGCACTGGGGGGGGGTCACCCCTCCACTTT. Its protein product is CASSTGGGSPLHF.